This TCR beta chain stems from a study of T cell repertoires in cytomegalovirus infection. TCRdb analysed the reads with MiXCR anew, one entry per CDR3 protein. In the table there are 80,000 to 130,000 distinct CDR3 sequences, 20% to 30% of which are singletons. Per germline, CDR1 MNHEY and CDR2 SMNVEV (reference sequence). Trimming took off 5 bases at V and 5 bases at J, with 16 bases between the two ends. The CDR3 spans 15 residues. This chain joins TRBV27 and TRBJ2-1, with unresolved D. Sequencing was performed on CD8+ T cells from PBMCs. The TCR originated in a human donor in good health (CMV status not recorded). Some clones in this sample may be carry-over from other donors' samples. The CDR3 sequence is CASSPPVVPNNEQFF. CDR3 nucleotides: TGTGCCAGCAGTCCCCCCGTAGTGCCCAACAATGAGCAGTTCTTC.